This is a list of T cell receptor beta chains from one sample in a study of blood T cell repertoires in COVID-19. The repertoire was sequenced with immunoSEQ multiplex PCR; TCRdb's copy has only in-frame clones and lacks some. The profile covers roughly 140,000 clones, with 88% appearing a single time and about 2.1% taken by the ten largest. The specimen sequenced was peripheral blood. Receptor source: a human donor in a cohort sampled during active COVID-19. Both conserved end residues are part of each CDR3. The D gene is left open where the match is weak. Clone size, where shown, is once, few, many, or a class for clones that have expanded.

size: NA; J: TRBJ2-7; D: TRBD1; V: TRBV25-1; CDR3: CASSPELTGGSYEQYF; DNA: TGTGCCAGCAGTCCAGAATTGACAGGGGGCTCCTACGAGCAGTACTTC
size: few; J: TRBJ2-7; D: NA; V: TRBV19; CDR3: CASSSSRDFAYEQYF; DNA: TGTGCCAGTAGTTCCAGCCGGGACTTTGCCTACGAGCAGTACTTC
size: NA; J: TRBJ1-5; D: NA; V: TRBV4-2; CDR3: CASSQDRVGQPQHF; DNA: TGTGCCAGCAGCCAAGACAGGGTCGGTCAGCCCCAGCATTTT
size: few; J: TRBJ2-5; D: TRBD1; V: TRBV5-1; CDR3: CASRDGTGNQETQYF; DNA: TGCGCCAGCAGGGACGGGACAGGGAATCAAGAGACCCAGTACTTC
size: NA; J: TRBJ2-5; D: TRBD1; V: TRBV3-1/TRBV3-2; CDR3: CASSQDYNRGKGETQYF; DNA: TGTGCCAGCAGCCAAGATTACAACAGGGGGAAGGGAGAGACCCAGTACTTC
size: NA; J: TRBJ1-4; D: NA; V: TRBV5-1; CDR3: CASSLEAAGGGEKLFF; DNA: TGCGCCAGCAGCCTGGAGGCGGCAGGCGGGGGGGAAAAACTGTTTTTT
size: NA; J: TRBJ2-3; D: NA; V: TRBV7-3; CDR3: CASSNRTVSTDTQYF; DNA: TGTGCCAGCAGCAACCGGACAGTCAGCACAGATACGCAGTATTTT
size: few; J: TRBJ2-7; D: NA; V: TRBV2; CDR3: CASSEYREQYF; DNA: TGTGCCAGCAGTGAGTATAGAGAGCAGTACTTC
size: NA; J: TRBJ2-1; D: TRBD2; V: TRBV10-3; CDR3: CATGTSGTGGPYNEQFF; DNA: TGTGCCACCGGGACTAGCGGGACCGGGGGTCCATACAATGAGCAGTTCTTC
size: NA; J: TRBJ1-5; D: TRBD1; V: TRBV4-2; CDR3: CASSQGQGALQPQHF; DNA: TGTGCCAGCAGCCAGGGACAGGGGGCGCTTCAGCCCCAGCATTTT
size: NA; J: TRBJ2-2; D: NA; V: TRBV9; CDR3: CASSPRQHVNTGELFF; DNA: TGTGCCAGCAGCCCGAGACAGCACGTGAACACCGGGGAGCTGTTTTTT
size: NA; J: TRBJ2-5; D: TRBD1; V: TRBV6-2/TRBV6-3; CDR3: CASSLTGARETQYF; DNA: TGTGCCAGCAGCCTTACAGGGGCTCGAGAGACCCAGTACTTC
size: NA; J: TRBJ2-1; D: NA; V: TRBV7-2; CDR3: CASSPSRGAHNEQFF; DNA: TGTGCCAGCAGCCCCAGCCGGGGAGCTCACAATGAGCAGTTCTTC
size: NA; J: TRBJ1-1; D: NA; V: TRBV27; CDR3: CATLTYTGPNTEAFF; DNA: TGTGCCACCCTGACTTACACAGGACCGAACACTGAAGCTTTCTTT
size: NA; J: TRBJ1-5; D: NA; V: TRBV18; CDR3: CASSPAGAGDQPQHF; DNA: TGTGCCAGCTCACCAGCAGGGGCGGGGGATCAGCCCCAGCATTTT
size: NA; J: TRBJ1-3; D: NA; V: TRBV5-1; CDR3: CASSSGGVDRAGNTIYF; DNA: TGCGCCAGCAGCTCCGGGGGTGTCGACAGAGCTGGAAACACCATATATTTT